These 15 T cell receptor beta chains were sequenced from one sample in a study of identifying expanded T cells in peripheral blood. Method: immunoSEQ multiplex PCR; TCRdb's copy keeps in-frame clones and lacks some. Of approximately 86,000 clones listed, more than 75% were seen once; the top ten hold 4% to 5.5%. The source material was blood. Every receptor here comes from a person aged 18 to 75 in good health.

The chain links TRBV29-1 to TRBJ1-1; D is possibly TRBD1 (5 bases). The CDR3 extends over 11 amino acids. CDR1 and CDR2 from the germline V gene are SQVTM and ANQGSEA. V was pared by 4 bases and J by 8 bases, with 11 bases between. The CDR3 DNA reads TGCAGCGTTGCCGGACATCGGGAAGCTTTCTTT. It specifies CSVAGHREAFF.

V usage is TRBV19 and J usage is TRBJ1-1, with D perhaps matching TRBD1 (6 bases). The CDR3 has 14 residues. Germline V gives CDR1 LNHDA, CDR2 SQIVND (reference sequence). Trimming stripped 4 bases from V and 4 bases from J, with 13 bases between. This CDR3 reads CASSSTGAGTEAFF. The CDR3 DNA is TGTGCCAGTAGTAGTACGGGGGCCGGCACTGAAGCTTTCTTT.

In DNA, the CDR3 is TGTGCCAGCTCACCCTCCCTTATAAACACACCACGCACAGATACGCAGTATTTT. It codes for CASSPSLINTPRTDTQYF. The rearrangement joins TRBV18 to TRBJ2-3; no clear D gene. In germline, CDR1 is KGHSH, CDR2 LQKENI. The CDR3 has 18 amino acids. V shed 3 bases and J shed 1 base, with 20 bases lying between them.

This rearrangement joins TRBV6-5 to TRBJ2-2; either TRBD1 or TRBD2 may fit D (5 bases each). The length of the CDR3 is 15 residues. Trimming shortened V by 8 bases and J by 0 bases, and 13 bases separated the two germline ends. From germline, CDR1 is MNHEY and CDR2 SVGAGI. The CDR3 bases are TGTGCCAGCTGCTGGGGGTCCGCGAACACCGGGGAGCTGTTTTTT. Its translation is CASCWGSANTGELFF.

Notes on this clone: An end of the junction differs from the germline gene, which may be a read error. This chain uses TRBV6-5 with TRBJ2-7, with 7 bases that match TRBD1. The CDR3 has 15 amino acids. Germline loops: CDR1 MNHEY, CDR2 SVGAGI. CDR3 sequence: CASSDSGTATYEQYF. The CDR3 nucleotides read TGTGCCAGCAGTGACTCCGGGACAGCGACCTACGAGCAGTACTTC.

The V call is TRBV7-2, the J call TRBJ2-6; D is unresolved. V shed 3 bases and J shed 1 base, with 4 bases lying between them. Germline CDR1 is SGHTA and CDR2 is FQGNSA. The length of the CDR3 is 14 residues. The CDR3 sequence is CASSFPSGANVLTF. Written as DNA, the CDR3 is TGTGCCAGCAGCTTTCCTTCTGGGGCCAACGTCCTGACTTTC.

The chain employs TRBV30 and TRBJ2-3; no clear D gene. This CDR3 spans 14 amino acids. CDR1 is GTSNPN and CDR2 is SVGIG in the germline V gene (reference sequence). Trimming removed 0 bases from V and 1 base from J, with 8 bases in between. The CDR3 DNA sequence: TGTGCCTGGAGTGTCCCACCGCGCACAGATACGCAGTATTTT. Translated: CAWSVPPRTDTQYF.

The V gene is TRBV7-8, the J gene TRBJ2-7, with 9 bases matching TRBD1. The CDR3 spans 15 residues. The trim removed 3 bases at V and 3 bases at J, leaving 6 bases unmatched. Germline loops: CDR1 SGHVS, CDR2 FQNEAQ. CDR3 amino acids: CASSFFPGQGYEQYF. CDR3 sequence (DNA): TGTGCCAGCAGCTTCTTCCCGGGACAGGGCTACGAGCAGTACTTC.

V and J are TRBV19 and TRBJ2-2; D is ambiguous. Trimming took 4 bases from V and 3 from J, leaving 18 bases between them. CDR3 length equals 17 residues. The V gene's germline CDR1 is LNHDA and CDR2 SQIVND (reference sequence). The CDR3 DNA is TGTGCCAGTAGTACCAACATAGGACGGATGGACACCGGGGAGCTGTTTTTT. Protein sequence: CASSTNIGRMDTGELFF. The variable domain in full, with the rest retrieved from reference TRBV19 and TRBJ2-2, is DGGITQSPKYLFRKEGQNVTLSCEQNLNHDAMYWYRQDPGQGLRLIYYSQIVNDFQKGDIAEGYSVSREKKESFPLTVTSAQKNPTAFYLCASSTNIGRMDTGELFFGEGSRLTVL.

V gene TRBV10-3 combines with J gene TRBJ1-2; D is ambiguous. V was clipped by 6 bases and J by 0 bases, with 14 bases between them. This CDR3 spans 15 amino acids. Germline V gives CDR1 ENHRY, CDR2 SYGVKD. CDR3 DNA sequence: TGTGCCATCAGGGAGGAGTTCTCTCCTAACTATGGCTACACCTTC. Protein sequence: CAIREEFSPNYGYTF.

CDR3 in DNA: TGTGCCAGCAGCTTAGATCCGACGGACCAAGAGACCCAGTACTTC. Translated, it gives CASSLDPTDQETQYF. The V and J genes are TRBV11-2 and TRBJ2-5; D unresolved. CDR3 length: 15 amino acids. Trimming shortened V by 0 bases and J by 0 bases, and 8 bases separated the two germline ends. Germline values: CDR1 SGHAT, CDR2 FQNNGV.

The chain is built from TRBV9 and TRBJ2-2; possible D gene TRBD2, 6 bases. Trimming shortened V by 4 bases and J by 5 bases, and 12 bases separated the two germline ends. The germline V gene has CDR1 SGDLS and CDR2 YYNGEE. The CDR3 length is 14 residues. The CDR3 region has the DNA TGTGCCAGCAGCTTGGGGAGGCAAACCGGGGAGCTGTTTTTT. This gives the protein CASSLGRQTGELFF.

This clone was picked up one time. The V call is TRBV6-1, the J call TRBJ1-5; 8 bases fit TRBD1. The CDR3 has 11 amino acids. After removal of 6 bases from V and 9 bases from J, the junction contained 1 base not matched to a gene. Looked up from germline, CDR1 is MNHNS and CDR2 is SASEGT. The CDR3 DNA follows: TGTGCCAGCAGACAGGGGGGGCCCCAGCATTTT. Amino acids: CASRQGGPQHF.

The chain recombines TRBV7-9 with TRBJ2-7; no clear D. The CDR3 totals 15 residues. Trimming stripped 3 bases from V and 4 bases from J, with 16 bases between. The germline V gene has CDR1 SEHNR and CDR2 FQNEAQ (reference sequence). The DNA for the CDR3 is TGTGCCAGCAGCTTTCTCTCAGAGTTCGCTTACGAGCAGTACTTC. Amino acid sequence: CASSFLSEFAYEQYF.

The chain joins TRBV4-1 to TRBJ2-1; 9 bases are shared with TRBD2. Germline loops: CDR1 MGHRA, CDR2 YSYEKL. The V and J ends lost 3 bases and 2 bases, in that order; junction bases with no gene match: 8. The length of the CDR3 is 17 residues. The CDR3 loop reads CASSHLGSGGAYNEQFF. CDR3 in DNA: TGCGCCAGCAGCCACTTGGGTAGCGGGGGTGCCTACAATGAGCAGTTCTTC.